A selection of T cell receptor beta chains follows, all from one sample in a study of cytomegalovirus exposure and HLA in healthy donors. The method was immunoSEQ multiplex PCR; TCRdb's version includes in-frame clones alone and lacks a portion of them. The repertoire holds some 64,000 clones, around 90% seen once, with about 1.6% in the top ten. The sample was PBMCs. The receptors were gathered from a man aged 30 to 39 in good health and CMV-seropositive. CDR3s leave out the opening cysteine and the closing phenylalanine or tryptophan.

length	J	V	CDR3
11	TRBJ2-2	TRBV28	ASSPTGLGELF
11	TRBJ2-7	TRBV7-9	AIWSGATYEQY
14	TRBJ1-6	TRBV11-3	ASSLNRRGGNSPLH
13	TRBJ2-7	TRBV11-3	ASSSHRDRDYEQY
13	TRBJ1-2	TRBV30	AWKPLDRTNYGYT
13	TRBJ1-1	TRBV18	ASSPRTGENTEAF
11	TRBJ2-5	TRBV5-1	ASSLLAEETQY
12	TRBJ2-2	TRBV2	ASSSQGSDGELF
15	TRBJ2-6	TRBV19	ASKSDRLSSGANVLT
13	TRBJ2-7	TRBV7-3	ASSLDPQSSYEQY
12	TRBJ2-7	TRBV19	ASKTGRVGDEQY
16	TRBJ2-3	TRBV5-6	ASSLVGAPSGFTDTQY
13	TRBJ2-3	TRBV7-9	ASSPWRTGGSPQY
13	TRBJ2-2	TRBV10-3	AISSGLAEPGELF
11	TRBJ1-1	TRBV30	AWEPGFRAGAF
15	TRBJ2-3	TRBV18	ASSPLSEGGRTDTQY
11	TRBJ1-1	TRBV30	ALTEFENTEAF
13	TRBJ1-2	TRBV7-2	ASSPEGRANYGYT
14	TRBJ1-2	TRBV29-1	SVEDLPTGWGYGYT
14	TRBJ1-6	TRBV5-5	ASSFFLDRAGSPLH
12	TRBJ2-5	TRBV10-3	ATGLAGVQETQY
11	TRBJ2-7	TRBV11-3	ASSRRGTYEQY
14	TRBJ2-3	TRBV9	ASSPGTSLPGDTQY
14	TRBJ2-5	TRBV7-3	ASSPIGGGQEETQY
12	TRBJ2-5	TRBV9	ASSGQGVGETQY
12	TRBJ2-7	TRBV11-2	ASSFTGGSYEQY
15	TRBJ2-5	TRBV4-3	ASSQGGLAGGHETQY
13	TRBJ2-7	TRBV4-1	ASRGTGGDRDEQY
14	TRBJ2-2	TRBV9	ASSVWLAGGPGELF
14	TRBJ2-3	TRBV2	ASSEGEGTGTDTQY
13	TRBJ2-1	TRBV9	ASSPWTGAPNEQF
14	TRBJ2-1	TRBV7-9	SSSSSSGMSYNEQF
12	TRBJ2-7	TRBV30	AWCRGHPLYEQY
11	TRBJ2-5	TRBV7-7	ASSLGTEETQY
11	TRBJ2-5	TRBV29-1	SVDRDRQETQY
14	TRBJ2-7	TRBV9	ASSSGQLPTTYEQY
14	TRBJ2-3	TRBV5-1	ASSLRTSASTDTQY
13	TRBJ2-1	TRBV9	ASSKGAEIYNEQF
12	TRBJ2-1	TRBV7-9	ASSLSLADNEQF
13	TRBJ2-3	TRBV19	ASSIEGGPTDTQY
11	TRBJ2-3	TRBV6-1	ASSEGRGDTQY
13	TRBJ2-3	TRBV7-3	ASSWTPENTDTQY